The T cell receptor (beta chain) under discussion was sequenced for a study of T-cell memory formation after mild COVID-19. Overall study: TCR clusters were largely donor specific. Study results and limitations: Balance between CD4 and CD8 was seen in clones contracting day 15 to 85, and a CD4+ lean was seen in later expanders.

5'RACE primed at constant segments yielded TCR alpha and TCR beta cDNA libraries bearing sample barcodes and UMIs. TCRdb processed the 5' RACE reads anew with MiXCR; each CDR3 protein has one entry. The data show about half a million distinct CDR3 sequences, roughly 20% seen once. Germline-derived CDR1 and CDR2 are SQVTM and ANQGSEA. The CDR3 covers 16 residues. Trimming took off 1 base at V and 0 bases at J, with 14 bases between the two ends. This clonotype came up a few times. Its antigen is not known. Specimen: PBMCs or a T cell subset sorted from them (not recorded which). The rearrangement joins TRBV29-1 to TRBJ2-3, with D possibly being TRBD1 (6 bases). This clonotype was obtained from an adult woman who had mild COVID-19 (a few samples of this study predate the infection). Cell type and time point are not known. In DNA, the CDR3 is TGCAGCGTTGAAGGGGGGCAGGGGAGAAGCACAGATACGCAGTATTTT. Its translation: CSVEGGQGRSTDTQYF.